The source of this TCR beta chain is a study of cytotoxic CD8 clonotypes in ibrutinib-treated CLL (TCRdb year 2021). Study-level background: In this cohort, over 14 patients were treatment-naive and ten to eleven were relapsed/refractory, while around 18 had unmutated IGHV. Of the 70 to 100 people in the trial, about 27 had longitudinal samples available. Cryopreserved peripheral blood mononuclear cells were obtained before treatment, at response, and at either sustained remission or disease progression. On average, each sample yielded approximately 250,000 productive templates and tens of thousands of productive rearrangements. Samples at response were collected after a median of 12 months of treatment, with a range of roughly 6 to 40 months. All remission and progressive disease samples were collected while patients were still receiving ibrutinib. Responses were partial in approximately 24 patients and complete in 2; after median 68 months follow-up, about 15 stayed in remission and some twelve progressed. Results and caveats for the whole study, not just this receptor: At ibrutinib response clonality went up, during sustained remission it held steady, and at progression it dropped back toward baseline. Public clonotypes were rare and either contracted or stayed stable during treatment, and the rise in clonality at ibrutinib response reflected the expansion of private clonotypes. Lymph node repertoires were not examined, and the timing of sampling was not matched between patients in sustained remission and those whose disease progressed. Baseline clonality was found to be higher than that of age-matched healthy donors and was strongly correlated with circulating CD8+ T-cell counts.

The germline V gene encodes CDR1 LNHDA and CDR2 SQIVND (reference sequence). V is clipped by 2 bases and J by 2 bases, and the sequence between their germline boundaries is 13 bases long. Including cysteine and phenylalanine, the CDR3 has 15 amino acids. Only the CDR3 DNA is retained, 45 bases long and in frame from the first base. According to the study, the label for this sample's time point signals: progressive disease on ibrutinib. Roughly 2 micrograms of genomic DNA were extracted from cryopreserved PBMCs for TCR beta library preparation. High-throughput TCR beta sequencing was performed on longitudinal blood samples from CLL patients receiving ibrutinib monotherapy. The patients took part in an open-label, single-center phase 2 trial of ibrutinib monotherapy. A MiSeq instrument was used for deep resolution sequencing, which targeted depths ranging from 1 in 1 million up to 1 in 200,000 T cells, with coverage averaging 10x for each clonotype. The immunoSEQ hsTCRB Kit was used to generate TCR beta libraries. In the original analysis: The data were analyzed with ImmunoSEQ Analyzer and ImmunoSEQ Data Assistant, and V, D and J gene assignments followed IMGT definitions. Clonality was computed as one minus normalized Shannon entropy of productive rearrangement frequencies, ranging from 0 to 1. Only overrepresented clonotypes making up at least 0.05% of the repertoire of each patient were included in the public clonotype analysis. About a dozen age-matched healthy donor repertoires from immuneACCESS served as clonality controls. TCRdb limited this immuneACCESS table to in-frame rearrangements with V and J called. A share of clones is missing; checked studies link under half to unresolved V genes, and the rest is unexplained. Clone size and V and J calls were adopted from that table, with D and trimming inferred from the DNA. The sample has about 35,000 clones on record, 71% of them singletons. The biggest ten clones account for approximately 16% of the sample.

This clone was observed once. Its antigen is not yet known. Per-base qualities were not stored, and no clone one base away is much larger. The clonotype was recovered from a human donor with chronic lymphocytic leukemia. The sample was PBMCs, taken at disease progression, from a patient treated with ibrutinib. The V gene is TRBV19 and the J gene is TRBJ2-7; a tentative D call is TRBD1 (5 bases match). CDR3 loop: CASSIYPPGTYEQYF. At the DNA level, the sequence is TGTGCCAGTAGTATATACCCACCAGGGACCTACGAGCAGTACTTC.